What follows are 8 T cell receptor beta chains derived from one specimen sequenced in a study of blood T cells in healthy people across ages. With a J-beta primer mix and a sample-barcoded 5' primer, a second PCR ran about 6 to 11 cycles. TCRdb called the 5' RACE reads again in MiXCR, with one record for every CDR3 protein. The sample lists about 1.4 million distinct CDR3 sequences; approximately 60% were seen once. Sequencing used blood. The receptors shown here come from a man younger than 30 in good health.

The chain has TRBV9 and TRBJ2-5, with D maybe TRBD1 (6 bases). The CDR3 contains 14 residues. V was pared by 0 bases and J by 3 bases, with 9 bases between. CDR1 and CDR2 (germline): SGDLS, YYNGEE. CDR3 protein: CASSVAQGKETQYF. The CDR3 nucleotides are TGTGCCAGCAGCGTAGCACAGGGTAAAGAGACCCAGTACTTC. The variable domain in full, completed from reference TRBV9 and TRBJ2-5, reads DSGVTQTPKHLITATGQRVTLRCSPRSGDLSVYWYQQSLDQGLQFLIQYYNGEERAKGNILERFSAQQFPDLHSELNLSSLELGDSALYFCASSVAQGKETQYFGPGTRLLVL.

The rearrangement joins TRBV4-3 to TRBJ2-5, with D possibly matching TRBD1 (5 bases). The germline CDR1 and CDR2 sequences are LGHNA and YSLEER. V lost 0 bases, J lost 2 bases, and 10 bases lay in between. This CDR3 is 15 amino acids long. This chain's CDR3 is CASSQDLYRQETQYF. The CDR3 DNA reads as TGCGCCAGCAGCCAAGATCTCTACAGGCAAGAGACCCAGTACTTC.

This clonotype was observed a handful of times. V is TRBV20-1 and J is TRBJ2-7; 9 bases line up with TRBD1. The J call is uncertain, as TRBJ2-5 better fits the DNA end. Germline V gene sequence: CDR1 DFQATT, CDR2 SNEGSKA (reference sequence). The CDR3 covers 13 residues. The CDR3, as DNA: TGCAGTGCTAGAAGGGACAGGGTAGAGACCCAGTACTTC. This sequence encodes CSARRDRVETQYF.

The chain uses TRBV27 and TRBJ1-1, with a possible D match to TRBD1 (5 bases). Trimming left V 6 bases short and J 2 bases short, with 13 bases between. Germline V gene sequence: CDR1 MNHEY, CDR2 SMNVEV (reference sequence). This CDR3 contains 14 residues. CDR3 protein: CASRSVGVNTEAFF. Written as DNA, the CDR3 is TGTGCCAGCAGAAGTGTGGGGGTAAACACTGAAGCTTTCTTT.

This clonotype has a handful of counts. This chain connects TRBV12-3 or TRBV12-4 to TRBJ2-5; possible D gene TRBD2, 5 bases. The CDR3 spans 13 residues. Trimming left V 3 bases short and J 8 bases short, with 13 bases between. This CDR3 is CASSFGPTGTQYF. The CDR3 region has the DNA TGTGCCAGCAGTTTCGGGCCTACGGGAACCCAGTACTTC.

The chain has TRBV13 and TRBJ2-3; no clear D gene. There are 14 residues in the CDR3. Trimming took 5 bases from V and 4 from J, leaving 13 bases between them. Per the germline V gene, CDR1 is PRHDT and CDR2 is FYEKMQ (reference sequence). The CDR3 DNA sequence: TGTGCCAGCAGCAAAAGCCCGGCCGCAGATACGCAGTATTTT. Translated: CASSKSPAADTQYF.

This chain joins TRBV5-8 and TRBJ2-5; 14 nucleotides align to TRBD2. V lost 5 bases and J lost 2; bases outside the gene matches: 14. Germline loops: CDR1 SGHTS, CDR2 YDEGEE. The length of the CDR3 is 19 residues. The CDR3 sequence is CASSQNRTSGGSLQETQYF. In DNA form, the CDR3 reads TGTGCCAGCAGTCAAAACCGGACTAGCGGGGGGTCGCTTCAAGAGACCCAGTACTTC.

The sample holds one count of this clonotype. V gene TRBV28 combines with J gene TRBJ1-6, with D tentatively TRBD1 (6 bases). The germline CDR1 and CDR2 sequences are MDHEN and SYDVKM. Trimming left V 6 bases short and J 6 bases short, with 15 bases between. The CDR3 loop spans 15 amino acids. CDR3 coding DNA: TGTGCCAGCAGGGTTAGGGGGAAGCTTAATTCACCCCTCCACTTT. Protein product: CASRVRGKLNSPLHF. The full variable domain, completed using reference TRBV28 and TRBJ1-6, is DVKVTQSSRYLVKRTGEKVFLECVQDMDHENMFWYRQDPGLGLRLIYFSYDVKMKEKGDIPEGYSVSREKKERFSLILESASTNQTSMYLCASRVRGKLNSPLHFGNGTRLTVT.